The T cell receptor (beta chain) under discussion was sequenced for a study of post-analysis software for immune sequencing data. Findings and limits, study-wide: TRBV5-6, TRBV5-1 and TRBV20-1 were among four or five TRBV segments more frequent in patients than controls.

About this clonotype itself: Its antigen is unidentified.

The CDR3 spans 15 residues. Germline V gives CDR1 SGHTA, CDR2 FQGNSA. V lost 1 base, J lost 4 bases, and 1 base stayed unmatched. The TCR beta cDNA libraries carried unique molecular identifiers. TCRdb reanalysed the PCR reads using MiXCR and keeps one entry per CDR3 protein. Here the sample spans more than 450,000 distinct CDR3 sequences, about 40% being singletons. Material for sequencing was blood. This TCR was recovered from a girl aged 5-17 years with multiple sclerosis. This sequence joins TRBV7-2 and TRBJ2-1, with 10 bases lining up with TRBD2. This chain's CDR3 is CASSLVTSGYNEQFF. The CDR3 coding sequence is TGTGCCAGCAGCTTAGTGACTAGCGGGTACAATGAGCAGTTCTTC. Based on the CDR3 plus reference TRBV7-2 and TRBJ2-1, the full variable domain is GAGVSQSPSNKVTEKGKDVELRCDPISGHTALYWYRQSLGQGLEFLIYFQGNSAPDKSGLPSDRFSAERTGGSVSTLTIQRTQQEDSAVYLCASSLVTSGYNEQFFGPGTRLTVL.